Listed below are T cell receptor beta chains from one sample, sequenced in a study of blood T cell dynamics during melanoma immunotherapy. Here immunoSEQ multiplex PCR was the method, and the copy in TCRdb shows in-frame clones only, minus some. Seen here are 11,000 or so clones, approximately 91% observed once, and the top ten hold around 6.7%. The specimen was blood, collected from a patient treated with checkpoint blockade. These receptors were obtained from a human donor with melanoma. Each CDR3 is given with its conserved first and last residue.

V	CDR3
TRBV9	CASSPVWGTGANVLTF
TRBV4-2	CASSQMTGGGYTF
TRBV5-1	CASSLVQVLSTQYF
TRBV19	CASSIWGGESNQPQHF
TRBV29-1	CSAGDEKLFF
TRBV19	CASSIGAAGRNNEQFF
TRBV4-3	CASSQNRGGNYGYTF
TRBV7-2	CASSPDKVYGYTF
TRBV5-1	CASSLGTLNTEAFF
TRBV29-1	CSVGDGGAIELFFQETQYF
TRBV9	CASSPRDSSYNEQFF
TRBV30	CAWSVPSNYGYTF
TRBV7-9	CASSLNEFYGYTF
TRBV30	CAGLGGHLANTGELFF
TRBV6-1	CASSDFYEQYF
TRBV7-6	CASSLQEGNSPLHF
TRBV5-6	CASSSRQGSYNEQFF
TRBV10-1	CASSESGQEEAFF
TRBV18	CASYGTVIDGYTF
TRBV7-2	CASKLGGQSSYNEQFF
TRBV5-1	CASSLAPSGGTTGELFF
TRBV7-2	CASSLAPTRQETQYF
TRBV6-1	CASSESQVGYTF